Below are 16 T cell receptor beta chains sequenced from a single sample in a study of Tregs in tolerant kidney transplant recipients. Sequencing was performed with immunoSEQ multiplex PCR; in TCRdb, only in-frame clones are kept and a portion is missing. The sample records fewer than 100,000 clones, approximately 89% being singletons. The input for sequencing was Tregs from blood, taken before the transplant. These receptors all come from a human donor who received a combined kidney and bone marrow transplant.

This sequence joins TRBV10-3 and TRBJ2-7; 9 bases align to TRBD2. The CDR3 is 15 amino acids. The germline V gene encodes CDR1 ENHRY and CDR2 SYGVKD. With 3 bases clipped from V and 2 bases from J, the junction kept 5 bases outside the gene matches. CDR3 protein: CAISDSGRGAYEQYF. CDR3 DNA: TGTGCCATCAGTGATAGCGGGAGAGGGGCCTACGAGCAGTACTTC.

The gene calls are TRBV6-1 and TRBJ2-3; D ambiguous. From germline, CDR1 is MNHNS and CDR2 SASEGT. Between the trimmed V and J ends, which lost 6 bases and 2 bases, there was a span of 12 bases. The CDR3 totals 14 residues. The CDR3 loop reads CASRARGSTDTQYF. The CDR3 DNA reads TGTGCCAGCAGGGCTAGAGGATCCACAGATACGCAGTATTTT.

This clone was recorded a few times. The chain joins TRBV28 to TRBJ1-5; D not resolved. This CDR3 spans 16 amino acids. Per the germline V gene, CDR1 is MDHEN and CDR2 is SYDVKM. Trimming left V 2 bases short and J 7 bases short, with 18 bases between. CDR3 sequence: CASSLALPGGEQPQHF. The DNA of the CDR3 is TGTGCCAGCAGTTTAGCCCTACCTGGTGGAGAACAGCCCCAGCATTTT.

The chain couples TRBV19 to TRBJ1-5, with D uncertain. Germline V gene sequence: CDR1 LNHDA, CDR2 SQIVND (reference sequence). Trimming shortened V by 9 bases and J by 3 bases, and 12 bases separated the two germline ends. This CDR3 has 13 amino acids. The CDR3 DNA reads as TGTGCCAGCACGGGGAAGTACAATCAGCCCCAGCATTTT. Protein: CASTGKYNQPQHF.

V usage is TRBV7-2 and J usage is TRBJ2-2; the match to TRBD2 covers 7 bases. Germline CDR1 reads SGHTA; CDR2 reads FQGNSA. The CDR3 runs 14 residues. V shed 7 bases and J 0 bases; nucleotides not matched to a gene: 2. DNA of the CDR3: TGTGCCAGCAAAGCGGGAACGAACACCGGGGAGCTGTTTTTT. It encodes CASKAGTNTGELFF. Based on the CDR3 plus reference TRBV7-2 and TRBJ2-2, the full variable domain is GAGVSQSPSNKVTEKGKDVELRCDPISGHTALYWYRQSLGQGLEFLIYFQGNSAPDKSGLPSDRFSAERTGGSVSTLTIQRTQQEDSAVYLCASKAGTNTGELFFGEGSRLTVL.

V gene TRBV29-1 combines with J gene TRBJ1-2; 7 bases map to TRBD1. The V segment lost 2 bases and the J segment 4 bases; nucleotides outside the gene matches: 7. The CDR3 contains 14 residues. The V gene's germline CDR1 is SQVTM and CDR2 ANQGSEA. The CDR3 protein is CSVESQGEGYGYTF. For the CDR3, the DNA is TGCAGCGTTGAAAGTCAGGGGGAGGGCTATGGCTACACCTTC.

CDR3 sequence reads: CASSDPNRDEQYF. As DNA, the CDR3 is TGTGCCAGCAGTGACCCCAACAGGGACGAGCAGTACTTC. V usage is TRBV6-1 and J usage is TRBJ2-7; D possibly corresponds to TRBD1 (6 bases). This CDR3 is 13 amino acids long. V was cut by 3 bases and J by 5 bases, with 11 bases left in between. Germline CDR1 and CDR2: MNHNS and SASEGT.

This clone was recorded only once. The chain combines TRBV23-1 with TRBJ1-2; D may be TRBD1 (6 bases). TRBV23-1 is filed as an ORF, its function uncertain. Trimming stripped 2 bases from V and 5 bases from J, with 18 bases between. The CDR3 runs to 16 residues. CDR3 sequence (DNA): TGCGCCAGCAGTCAAAAGTTTCCGACAGGCCGTTATGGCTACACCTTC. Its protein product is CASSQKFPTGRYGYTF.

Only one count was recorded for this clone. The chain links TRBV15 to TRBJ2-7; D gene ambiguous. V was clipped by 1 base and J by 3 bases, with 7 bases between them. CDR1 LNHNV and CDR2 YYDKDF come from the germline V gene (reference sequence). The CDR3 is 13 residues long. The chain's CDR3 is CATSRVTFYEQYF. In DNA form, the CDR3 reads TGTGCCACCAGCAGAGTAACGTTCTACGAGCAGTACTTC. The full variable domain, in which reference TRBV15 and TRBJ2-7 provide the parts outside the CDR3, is DAMVIQNPRYQVTQFGKPVTLSCSQTLNHNVMYWYQQKSSQAPKLLFHYYDKDFNNEADTPDNFQSRRPNTSFCFLDIRSPGLGDTAMYLCATSRVTFYEQYFGPGTRLTVT.

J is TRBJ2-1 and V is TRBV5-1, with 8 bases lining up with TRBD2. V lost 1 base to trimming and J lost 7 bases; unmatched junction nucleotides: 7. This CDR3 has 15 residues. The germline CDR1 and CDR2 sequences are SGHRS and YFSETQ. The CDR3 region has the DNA TGCGCCAGCAGCTTGCGGTCTAGCGGGTGGAATGAGCAGTTCTTC. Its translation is CASSLRSSGWNEQFF.

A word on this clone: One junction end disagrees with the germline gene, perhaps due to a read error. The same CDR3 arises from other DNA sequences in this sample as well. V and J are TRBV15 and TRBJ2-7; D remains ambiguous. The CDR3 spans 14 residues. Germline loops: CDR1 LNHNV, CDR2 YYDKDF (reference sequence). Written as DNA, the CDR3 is TGTGCCACCAGCAAACTGGACGGTGCTTACGAGCAATACTTC. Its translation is CATSKLDGAYEQYF.

The CDR3 is CATSRDRAGHTQYF. As DNA, the CDR3 is TGTGCCACCAGCAGAGATCGAGCGGGACATACGCAGTATTTT. V and J are TRBV15 and TRBJ2-3; 7 bases are a match to TRBD2. Germline CDR1 and CDR2: LNHNV and YYDKDF (reference sequence). The CDR3 totals 14 residues. The ends lost 0 bases at V and 7 bases at J; junction bases unmatched: 4.

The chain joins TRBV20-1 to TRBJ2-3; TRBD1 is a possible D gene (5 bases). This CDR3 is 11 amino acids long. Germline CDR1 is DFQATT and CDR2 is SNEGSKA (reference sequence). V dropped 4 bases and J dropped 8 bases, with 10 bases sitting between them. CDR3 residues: CSAMTVATQYF. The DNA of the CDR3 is TGCAGTGCTATGACAGTAGCTACGCAGTATTTT.

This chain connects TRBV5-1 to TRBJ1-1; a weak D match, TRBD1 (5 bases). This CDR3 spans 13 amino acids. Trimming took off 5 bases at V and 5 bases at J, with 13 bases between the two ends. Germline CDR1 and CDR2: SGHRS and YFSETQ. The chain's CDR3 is CASRGDRGTEAFF. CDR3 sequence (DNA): TGCGCCAGCAGGGGGGACCGGGGGACTGAAGCTTTCTTT.

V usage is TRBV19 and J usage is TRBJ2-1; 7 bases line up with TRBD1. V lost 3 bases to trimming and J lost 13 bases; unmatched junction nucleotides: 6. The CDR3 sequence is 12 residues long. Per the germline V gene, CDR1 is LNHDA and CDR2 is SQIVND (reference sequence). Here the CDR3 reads CASSIGRDRQFF. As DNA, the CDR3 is TGTGCCAGTAGTATCGGCCGGGACAGACAGTTCTTC.

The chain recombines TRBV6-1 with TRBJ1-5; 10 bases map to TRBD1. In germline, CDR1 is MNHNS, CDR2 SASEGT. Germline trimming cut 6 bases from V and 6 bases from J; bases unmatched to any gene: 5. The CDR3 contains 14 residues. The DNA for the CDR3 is TGTGCCAGCAGAGTGACAGGGGGCGGTCAGCCCCAGCATTTT. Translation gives CASRVTGGGQPQHF.